This T cell receptor beta chain was found in a study of cytomegalovirus exposure and HLA in healthy donors. Regarding this clone: Its antigen remains unknown.

The study's findings and limits: In a later analysis, common viral pathogens appeared linked to several of the most significant clusters. Earlier findings revealed that most TCR beta V segments proved productive either about 90% or about 30% of the time. Versus the 666-donor mean, an Asian-associated ancestry cluster reportedly showed fewer N-insertions in a later analysis.

60 Vbeta and 13 Jbeta primers were used in PCR. Repertoires were generated with immunoSEQ multiplex PCR, while TCRdb's copy carries only in-frame clones and drops some. In the table there are approximately 100,000 clones, approximately 81% of which are singletons. Trimming cost V 7 bases and J 4 bases, with 14 bases left between them. Germline V CDR1 and CDR2: MNHNS, SASEGT. The CDR3 has 14 residues. At the time of sampling, donors were nominally healthy, though unrecorded immune exposures were likely. Source material: PBMCs. The chain combines TRBV6-1 with TRBJ1-3; D not certain. The receptor was derived from a female donor in good health and CMV-seropositive. The CDR3 DNA reads TGTGCCAGCACCGAAACCGGTCTCGGAAACACCATATATTTT. Translating it yields CASTETGLGNTIYF.